This T cell receptor beta chain came from a study of beta chain features in type 1 diabetes. Turning to this clone: Its cognate antigen is unknown.

Expressed TCRB transcripts got sequenced, as all isolated RNA was reverse transcribed. Reads averaged approximately 1 million for stem cell-like memory T cell samples. Sequencing was performed with immunoSEQ multiplex PCR; in TCRdb, only in-frame clones are kept and a portion is missing. The sample lists 40,000 to 55,000 clones; approximately 40% were seen once. The CDR3 covers 14 residues. Germline CDR1 and CDR2: SGHAT and FQNNGV. Trimming cost V 2 bases and J 8 bases; bases outside gene matches: 6. General study points: People with Type 1 diabetes carried modestly yet significantly shorter TCRB CDR3s in all four CD4+ subsets. Shorter templates may be favored by PCR, equally so in patients and controls.

The genes are TRBV11-2 and TRBJ1-2, with 9 nucleotides matching TRBD1. The sample consisted of stem cell memory CD4+ T cells from blood. This TCR came from a man between 25 and 39 years old with type 1 diabetes. The CDR3: CASSLRTGAGGYTF. The DNA for the CDR3 is TGTGCCAGCAGCTTACGGACAGGGGCGGGGGGCTACACCTTC.